Listed below are T cell receptor beta chains from one sample, sequenced in a study of control samples from healthy donors and cancer patients. The protocol was immunoSEQ multiplex PCR, while the TCRdb copy is restricted to in-frame clones and leaves out a portion. The sample has just under 75,000 clones; roughly 84% are singletons. Sequencing was performed on blood. These receptors all stem from a woman aged 45 to 65 in good health. Each CDR3 is given without its conserved first and last residue. Fields, in order: J gene, D gene, V gene, CDR3 protein. The D gene is left open where the match is weak.

J: TRBJ2-1; D: -; V: TRBV9; CDR3: ASSVRGTSTSSYNEQF
J: TRBJ2-2; D: TRBD1; V: TRBV29-1; CDR3: SVDQGTGGVPGTGELF
J: TRBJ2-1; D: TRBD2; V: TRBV7-9; CDR3: ASSLVQGTSGTYNEQF
J: TRBJ2-5; D: TRBD1; V: TRBV5-6; CDR3: ASTFGQGETQY
J: TRBJ2-7; D: -; V: TRBV6-6; CDR3: ASIGTPSYEQY
J: TRBJ1-3; D: -; V: TRBV12-5; CDR3: ASGLVRWNTIY
J: TRBJ2-3; D: TRBD2; V: TRBV7-2; CDR3: ASSLGPPAGGSTDTQY
J: TRBJ2-2; D: -; V: TRBV2; CDR3: ASCRDGSNTGELF
J: TRBJ2-5; D: -; V: TRBV4-1; CDR3: ASSQVVAETQY
J: TRBJ1-6; D: -; V: TRBV2; CDR3: ASSLTSRGGNSPLH
J: TRBJ2-5; D: TRBD2; V: TRBV5-1; CDR3: ASRLAQETQY
J: TRBJ1-1; D: TRBD1; V: TRBV3-1/TRBV3-2; CDR3: ASSRTGVPEAF
J: TRBJ2-7; D: -; V: TRBV11-1; CDR3: ASSRYKYEQY
J: TRBJ2-5; D: TRBD2; V: TRBV18; CDR3: ASSLQAGVQETQY
J: TRBJ2-7; D: TRBD2; V: TRBV12-5; CDR3: ASGLGGRRYEQY
J: TRBJ2-5; D: TRBD1; V: TRBV6-5; CDR3: ASSRGQGLETQY
J: TRBJ1-2; D: -; V: TRBV30; CDR3: AWSVGSRGYT
J: TRBJ2-3; D: -; V: TRBV19; CDR3: ASSNIGADTQY
J: TRBJ2-6; D: -; V: TRBV6-1; CDR3: ASSEAGGFRVSGANVLT
J: TRBJ1-1; D: -; V: TRBV24-1; CDR3: ATSDYGGEAF
J: TRBJ2-2; D: TRBD2; V: TRBV19; CDR3: ASSKSSGNTGELF
J: TRBJ1-2; D: -; V: TRBV12-3/TRBV12-4; CDR3: ASSLQTNYGYT
J: TRBJ2-2; D: -; V: TRBV28; CDR3: ASSQPHTGELF
J: TRBJ2-7; D: -; V: TRBV5-1; CDR3: ASSLDISYPYEQY
J: TRBJ2-6; D: TRBD1; V: TRBV24-1; CDR3: ATSAPLAGGSGANVLT
J: TRBJ2-7; D: TRBD1; V: TRBV28; CDR3: ASSFVNSGTAPNEQY
J: TRBJ1-3; D: TRBD1; V: TRBV2; CDR3: AVQGDSGNTIY
J: TRBJ1-1; D: TRBD1; V: TRBV7-9; CDR3: ASSANRGSHTEAF
J: TRBJ2-1; D: TRBD2; V: TRBV18; CDR3: ASSPPRGLAPSSYNEQF
J: TRBJ1-4; D: TRBD1; V: TRBV25-1; CDR3: ASSDRTWTGGEKLF
J: TRBJ1-1; D: TRBD1; V: TRBV5-4; CDR3: ASSPTGANTEAF
J: TRBJ1-2; D: -; V: TRBV4-1; CDR3: ASSQEGTNYGYT
J: TRBJ2-7; D: TRBD1; V: TRBV9; CDR3: ASSLGTGGYEQY
J: TRBJ2-7; D: -; V: TRBV6-2/TRBV6-3; CDR3: ASSPPRVEQY
J: TRBJ1-5; D: -; V: TRBV6-5; CDR3: ASRPYTSNQPQH
J: TRBJ2-1; D: -; V: TRBV5-1; CDR3: ASSPRTAERGNEQF
J: TRBJ2-5; D: TRBD2; V: TRBV27; CDR3: ASRRLGGGETQY
J: TRBJ2-3; D: -; V: TRBV10-1; CDR3: ASTPGAQEDTQY
J: TRBJ1-4; D: -; V: TRBV15; CDR3: ATSRAPGVTNEKLF
J: TRBJ2-5; D: TRBD2; V: TRBV11-1; CDR3: ASGPAGAQETQY
J: TRBJ2-5; D: TRBD2; V: TRBV7-2; CDR3: ASTRTSGPETQY
J: TRBJ2-5; D: -; V: TRBV9; CDR3: ASSVVGDGETQY
J: TRBJ2-7; D: -; V: TRBV3-1/TRBV3-2; CDR3: ASSPGQGGGEQY
J: TRBJ1-1; D: -; V: TRBV24-1; CDR3: ATTAGTEAF
J: TRBJ2-1; D: TRBD1; V: TRBV7-3; CDR3: ASSPGGDRGQF
J: TRBJ2-1; D: -; V: TRBV4-1; CDR3: ASSQSPIKEAGPYNEQF
J: TRBJ1-1; D: -; V: TRBV10-3; CDR3: AISETGQINTEAF
J: TRBJ2-5; D: TRBD1; V: TRBV12-3/TRBV12-4; CDR3: ASSPGTGETQY
J: TRBJ2-3; D: TRBD2; V: TRBV5-1; CDR3: ASSLILTKAGGPSNTQY
J: TRBJ1-4; D: -; V: TRBV19; CDR3: ATESPGRGEKLF
J: TRBJ2-7; D: TRBD2; V: TRBV5-1; CDR3: ASSLPATSGRSWPYEQY
J: TRBJ2-2; D: TRBD2; V: TRBV5-6; CDR3: ASSLGLAANTGELF
J: TRBJ2-7; D: TRBD1; V: TRBV10-3; CDR3: AISDRDRGSYEQY